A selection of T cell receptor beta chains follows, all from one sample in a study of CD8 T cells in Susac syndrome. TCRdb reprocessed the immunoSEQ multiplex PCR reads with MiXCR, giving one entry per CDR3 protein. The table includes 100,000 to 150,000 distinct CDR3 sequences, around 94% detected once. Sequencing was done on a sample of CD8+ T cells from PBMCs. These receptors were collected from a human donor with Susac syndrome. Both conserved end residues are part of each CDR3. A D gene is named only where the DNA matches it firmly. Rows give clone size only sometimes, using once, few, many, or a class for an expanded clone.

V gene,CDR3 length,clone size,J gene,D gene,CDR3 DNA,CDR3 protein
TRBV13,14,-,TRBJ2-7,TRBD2,TGTGCCAGCACCCCACCGGGGGGATGGGACGAGCAGTACTTC,CASTPPGGWDEQYF
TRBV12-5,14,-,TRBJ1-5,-,TGTGCTAGTGGTTTTGAAGGGGCTAATCAGCCCCAGCATTTT,CASGFEGANQPQHF
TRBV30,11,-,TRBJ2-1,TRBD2,TGTGCCGGCGGGACTAGCAATGAGCAGTTCTTC,CAGGTSNEQFF
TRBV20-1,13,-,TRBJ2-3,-,TGCAGTGCAAGAGGGGGAGTGAGAGATACGCAGTATTTT,CSARGGVRDTQYF
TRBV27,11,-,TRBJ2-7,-,TGTGCTACACGCGGACCAGACGAGCAGTACTTC,CATRGPDEQYF
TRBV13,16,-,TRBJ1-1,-,TGTGCCAGCAGCTTAGGAGGGGTTGGGGTGCGGACTGAAGCTTTCTTT,CASSLGGVGVRTEAFF
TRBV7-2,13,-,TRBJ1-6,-,TGTGCCAGCAGCTTATGGCCTAATTCACCCCTCCACTTT,CASSLWPNSPLHF
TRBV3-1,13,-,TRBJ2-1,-,TGTGCCAGCAGCCAAGAGCGCGGGAATGAGCAGTTCTTC,CASSQERGNEQFF
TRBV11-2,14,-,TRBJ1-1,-,TGTGCCAGCAGCTTAGATCTCGCAGTACCTGAAGCTTTCTTT,CASSLDLAVPEAFF
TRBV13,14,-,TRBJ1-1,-,TGTGCCAGCAGCTTAGGGATAGGGAACACTGAAGCTTTCTTT,CASSLGIGNTEAFF
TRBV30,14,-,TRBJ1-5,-,TGTGCCTGGAGTGACTTAACAGGGAGGCCCCCCCAGCATTTT,CAWSDLTGRPPQHF
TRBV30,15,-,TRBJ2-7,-,TGTGCCTGGAGTCCAGAACAGGGAGGGTCCTACGAGCAGTACTTC,CAWSPEQGGSYEQYF
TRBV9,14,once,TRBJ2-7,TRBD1,TGTGCCAGCAGCGAGGGGGACAGGGTCCACGAGCAGTACTTC,CASSEGDRVHEQYF
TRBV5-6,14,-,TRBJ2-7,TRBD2,TGTGCCAGCAGCTCGGGACTAGACTCCTACGAGCAGTACTTC,CASSSGLDSYEQYF
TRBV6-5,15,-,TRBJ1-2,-,TGTGCCAGCAGCCCCCCACTGGGAACGGGCTATGGCTACACCTTC,CASSPPLGTGYGYTF
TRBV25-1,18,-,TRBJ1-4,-,TGTGCCAGCAGTGAACTACCGAAGAGGTCTACAACTAATGAAAAACTGTTTTTT,CASSELPKRSTTNEKLFF
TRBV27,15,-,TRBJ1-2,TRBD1,TGTGCCAGCAGTCCGGGCGGACAGGGGTCCAATGGCTACACCTTC,CASSPGGQGSNGYTF
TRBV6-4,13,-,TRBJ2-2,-,TGTGCCAGCAGTGACTCGGGCACCGGGGAGCTGTTTTTT,CASSDSGTGELFF
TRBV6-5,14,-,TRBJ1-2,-,TGTGCCAGCAGCCCGGACCTAAGGGGCTATGGCTACACCTTC,CASSPDLRGYGYTF
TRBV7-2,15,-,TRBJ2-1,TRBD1,TGTGCCAGCAGCTTAGTGCCGGGACAGGGCAATGAGCAGTTCTTC,CASSLVPGQGNEQFF
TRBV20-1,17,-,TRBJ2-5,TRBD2,TGCAGTGCTAGAGATGAGGAGCGGGGGGCCCACCAAGAGACCCAGTACTTC,CSARDEERGAHQETQYF
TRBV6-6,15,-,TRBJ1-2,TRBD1,TGTGCCAGCAGTGACATAGGGACAGCTAACTATGGCTACACCTTC,CASSDIGTANYGYTF
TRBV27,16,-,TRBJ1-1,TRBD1,TGTGCCAGCAGTTTAATTCCCGACAGGGCGGTAACTGAAGCTTTCTTT,CASSLIPDRAVTEAFF
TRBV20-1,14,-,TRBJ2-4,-,TGCAGTGCTATTGACCCGGAGTGGGTAAACATTCAGTACTTC,CSAIDPEWVNIQYF
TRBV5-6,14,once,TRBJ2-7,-,TGTGCCAGCAGCTTGGCGGACGACTCCTACGAGCAGTACTTC,CASSLADDSYEQYF
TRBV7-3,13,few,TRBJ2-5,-,TGTGCCAGCAGCCCCGTCGGGGAAGAGACCCAGTACTTC,CASSPVGEETQYF
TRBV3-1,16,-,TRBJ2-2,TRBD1,TGTGCCAGCAGCCCATCACGGGACAGCCCCACCGGGGAGCTGTTTTTT,CASSPSRDSPTGELFF
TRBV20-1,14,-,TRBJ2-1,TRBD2,TGCAGTGCCACCGGGACTAGGGAGCACAATGAGCAGTTCTTC,CSATGTREHNEQFF
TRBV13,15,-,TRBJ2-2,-,TGTGCCAGCAGCTTGGGCAGGACCAACACCGGGGAGCTGTTTTTT,CASSLGRTNTGELFF
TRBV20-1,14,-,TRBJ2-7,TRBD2,TGCAGTGCTAGGTCAGCGGGGGACTCCTACGAGCAGTACTTC,CSARSAGDSYEQYF
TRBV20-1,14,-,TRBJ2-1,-,TGCAGTGCTAGAGGAGAGAGCGAATACAATGAGCAGTTCTTC,CSARGESEYNEQFF
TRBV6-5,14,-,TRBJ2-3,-,TGTGCCAGCACTCCCCTAGTTGGCACAGATACGCAGTATTTT,CASTPLVGTDTQYF
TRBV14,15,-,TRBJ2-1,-,TGTGCCAGCAGCCAAGTGGGGACATACTTCAATGAGCAGTTCTTC,CASSQVGTYFNEQFF
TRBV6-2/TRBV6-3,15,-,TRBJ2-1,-,TGTGCCAGCAGTTACTCGTCGGGAGAGGTCAATGAGCAGTTCTTC,CASSYSSGEVNEQFF
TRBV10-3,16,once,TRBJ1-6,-,TGTGCCATCAGCACCGGAATCACAGGAGACCTATCGACCCTCCACTTT,CAISTGITGDLSTLHF
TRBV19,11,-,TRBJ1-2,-,TGTGCCAGTAGTATAGGCTATGGCTACACCTTC,CASSIGYGYTF
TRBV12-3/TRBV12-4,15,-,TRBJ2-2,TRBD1,TGTGCCAGCCTCTCTGCCCGGGACAGCACCGGGGAGCTGTTTTTT,CASLSARDSTGELFF
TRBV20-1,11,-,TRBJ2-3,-,TGCAGTGCGGCTACCACAGATACGCAGTATTTT,CSAATTDTQYF
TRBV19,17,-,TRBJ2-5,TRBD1,TGTGCCAGTGTCGGGGACAGGCCCAACTTAACCCAAGAGACCCAGTACTTC,CASVGDRPNLTQETQYF
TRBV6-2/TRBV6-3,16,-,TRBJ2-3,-,TGTGCCAGCAGCCGACCCCGGGGAGAGGGCACAGATACGCAGTATTTT,CASSRPRGEGTDTQYF
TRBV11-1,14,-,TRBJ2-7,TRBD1,TGTGCCAGCAGCTTCGGGACAGGGGCGAGCGAGCAGTACTTC,CASSFGTGASEQYF
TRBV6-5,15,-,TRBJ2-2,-,TGTGCCAGCAGTTACACCTTCGCGAACACCGGGGAGCTGTTTTTT,CASSYTFANTGELFF
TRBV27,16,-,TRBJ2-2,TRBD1,TGTGCCAGCAGTTTGGGTCCAGGGGGCTTCACCGGGGAGCTGTTTTTT,CASSLGPGGFTGELFF
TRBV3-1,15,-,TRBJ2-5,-,TGTGCCAGCAGCCAAGAATGGGGGGCCGAAGAGACCCAGTACTTC,CASSQEWGAEETQYF
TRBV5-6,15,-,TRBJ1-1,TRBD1,TGTGCCAGCAGTTCTTCCGGGACAGGGGATTCTGAAGCTTTCTTT,CASSSSGTGDSEAFF
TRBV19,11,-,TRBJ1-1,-,TGTGCCAGTAGTCTATCGGCAGAAGCTTTCTTT,CASSLSAEAFF
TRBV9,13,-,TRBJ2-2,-,TGTGCCAGCAAGGGCCAGAACACCGGGGAGCTGTTTTTT,CASKGQNTGELFF
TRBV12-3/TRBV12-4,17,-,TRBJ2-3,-,TGTGCCAGCAGTTTAGGGCTCCCAGGGACTAGCACAGATACGCAGTATTTT,CASSLGLPGTSTDTQYF
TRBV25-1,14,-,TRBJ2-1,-,TGTGCCAGCAGCGATCGGTCTAATGGCAATGAGCAGTTCTTC,CASSDRSNGNEQFF
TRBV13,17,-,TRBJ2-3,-,TGTGCCAGCAGCTTAGGGACCCACGGGGGCCCCACAGATACGCAGTATTTT,CASSLGTHGGPTDTQYF